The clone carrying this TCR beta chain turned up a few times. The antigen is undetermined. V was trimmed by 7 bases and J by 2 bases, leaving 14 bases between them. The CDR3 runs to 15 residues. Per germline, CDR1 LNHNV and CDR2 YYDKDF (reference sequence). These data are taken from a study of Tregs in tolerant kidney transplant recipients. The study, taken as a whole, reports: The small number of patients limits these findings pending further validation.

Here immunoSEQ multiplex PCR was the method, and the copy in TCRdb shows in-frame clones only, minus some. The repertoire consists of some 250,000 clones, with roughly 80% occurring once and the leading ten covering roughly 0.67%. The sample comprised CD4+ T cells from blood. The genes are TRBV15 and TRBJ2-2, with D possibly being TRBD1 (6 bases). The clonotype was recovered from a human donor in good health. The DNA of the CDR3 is TGTGCCACCACGACAGGACTCAGTAACACCGGGGAGCTGTTTTTT. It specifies CATTTGLSNTGELFF. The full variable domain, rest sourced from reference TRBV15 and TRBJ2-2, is DAMVIQNPRYQVTQFGKPVTLSCSQTLNHNVMYWYQQKSSQAPKLLFHYYDKDFNNEADTPDNFQSRRPNTSFCFLDIRSPGLGDTAMYLCATTTGLSNTGELFFGEGSRLTVL.